This T cell receptor (beta chain) is drawn from a study of blood T cell repertoires in COVID-19. The study assigned cohorts using participant-reported clinical history. V was shortened by 6 bases and J by 6 bases, with 14 bases between the two germline ends. The CDR3 consists of 13 residues. The protocol was immunoSEQ multiplex PCR, while the TCRdb copy is restricted to in-frame clones and leaves out a portion. This sample has under 250,000 clones, with about 83% found just once. The V call is TRBV12-3 or TRBV12-4, the J call TRBJ1-1; D is uncertain. The specimen sequenced was PBMCs or T cells enriched from blood (not recorded which). The receptor was derived from a woman in her 50s who had been exposed to COVID-19. The CDR3 protein is CASSPRTVAEAFF. The CDR3, as DNA: TGTGCCAGCAGCCCGCGGACTGTCGCTGAAGCTTTCTTT.